Given below is one T cell receptor (beta chain) in context. Its matching antigen is unknown. Using immunoSEQ multiplex PCR, the repertoire was profiled, and TCRdb retains in-frame clones only, with some absent. Here the sample spans about 36,000 clones, roughly 94% being singletons. The sample belongs to a study of graft-versus-host responses after intestinal transplantation. Overall study context: Among the recipients, transplants were multivisceral, liver-intestinal, or isolated intestinal. Tacrolimus plus steroids were given to all recipients for 2 to 4 years, preceded by anti-thymocyte globulin induction. General study results and limits: GvH clones were identified in recipient marrow, with some first appearing in ileum or blood.

The germline gives CDR1 SGHRS, CDR2 YFSETQ. The CDR3 length is 14 residues. Trimming left V 0 bases short and J 3 bases short, with 9 bases between. V gene TRBV5-1 combines with J gene TRBJ2-5, with D unresolved. This sample comprised unstimulated CD4+ T cells sorted from spleen or lymph node cells, obtained before transplant. The source is a human donor who was the organ donor for an intestinal transplant. This chain's CDR3 is CASSLGPLEETQYF. In nucleotides, the CDR3 is TGCGCCAGCAGCTTGGGCCCACTCGAAGAGACCCAGTACTTC.